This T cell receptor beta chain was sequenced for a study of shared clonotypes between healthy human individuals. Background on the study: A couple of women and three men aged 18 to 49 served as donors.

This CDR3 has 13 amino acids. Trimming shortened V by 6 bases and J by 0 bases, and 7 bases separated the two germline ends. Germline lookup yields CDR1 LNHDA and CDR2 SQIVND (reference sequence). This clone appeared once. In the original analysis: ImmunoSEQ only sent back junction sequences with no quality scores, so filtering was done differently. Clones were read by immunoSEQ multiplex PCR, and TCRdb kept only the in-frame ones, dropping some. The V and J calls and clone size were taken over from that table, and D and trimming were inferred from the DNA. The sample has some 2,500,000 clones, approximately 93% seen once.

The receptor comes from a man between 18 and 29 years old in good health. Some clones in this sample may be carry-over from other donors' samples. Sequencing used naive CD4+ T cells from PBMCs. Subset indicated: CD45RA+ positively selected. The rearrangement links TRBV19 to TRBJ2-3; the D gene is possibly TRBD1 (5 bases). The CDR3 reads CASRGLSTDTQYF. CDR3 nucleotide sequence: TGTGCCAGTAGGGGGCTTAGCACAGATACGCAGTATTTT.